This T cell receptor (beta chain) was sequenced for a study of T cell clonality in common variable immunodeficiency (dated by TCRdb to the mid-2010s). CVID samples and control samples contributed equivalent amounts of genomic DNA as sequencing input. For every sample, a 60 bp segment covering the rearranged TCRbeta CDR3 region was amplified and then sequenced. The immunoSEQ assay, a bias-corrected multiplex PCR combined with high-throughput sequencing, was used to amplify TCRbeta. Concerning the study's data processing: Each unique nucleotide sequence was treated as a clone and annotated with V, D and J genes, copy number and frequency. Sequences were labeled productive if in frame, and non-productive if out of frame or containing stop codons. Clonality was calculated from Shannon's entropy as previously described. The predicted amino acid sequences of productive clones were used to derive mean CDR3 Kyte-Doolittle hydropathy. Scaled V gene usage was hierarchically clustered using Manhattan distance and complete linkage with the R hclust function. Sharing of clones by CDR3 amino acid sequence was evaluated through resampling of 12 repertoires per group over 100 rounds. Repertoires were searched for 65 to 75 published EBV-specific and some 240 published CMV-specific TCRbeta sequences. Two CVID samples yielding fewer than 10,000 sequences were excluded from analysis, leaving approximately 40 CVID repertoires. The table comes from immuneACCESS by way of TCRdb, which keeps in-frame sequences with V and J called. Part of the clones is missing from these tables; in studies checked, under half for an unresolved V gene and the rest for unknown reasons. The D gene and trimming were derived from the DNA, and the V and J assignments and clone size from that table. In this sample the table shows some 25,000 clones, and no singletons are among them. More than 20% of the sample lies in the top ten.

Summary of the overall study and its limitations: Differences among patients in the CVID cohort limited the correlations between repertoire features and clinical complications. Even though DNA input was equal, the average per sample came to 82,000 or so unique sequences for controls compared with about 34,000 for CVID samples. CVID TCRbeta sequences were reported to have fewer deletions and N-nucleotide insertions and to lack highly modified clones with 13 or more V deletions. According to the authors, finding the cause of the higher clonality in CVID would require sequencing the repertoires of T cell subpopulations. Healthy controls shared more TCRbeta clones with each other than CVID subjects shared among themselves (p < 0.0001). TCRbeta clonality was higher in CVID subjects than in healthy controls (t-test p = 0.018), and the increase was most characteristic of about a third of subjects.

In this sample, this clone turned up many times. Its antigen remains undetermined. Diagnosis of CVID followed standard criteria, namely serum IgG, IgA and/or IgM below the normal range together with specific antibody deficiency. There were over 40 subjects in the CVID group (29 male and roughly 15 female), ranging in age from roughly 9 to 65 years, with a mean age of 40. Predominantly Caucasian heritage was noted among both the CVID patients and the healthy controls. At the time of study participation, every CVID subject had been on replacement immunoglobulin therapy for at least one year. No CVID subject was ill or taking immunomodulatory or immunosuppressive medication when blood was collected. Heparinized peripheral whole blood samples of about 5 to 8.5 ml were obtained from each donor. Genomic DNA from adults with common variable immune deficiency (CVID) and from healthy adult controls was used to sequence TCRbeta CDR3 repertoires. Diluted blood was density-centrifuged over Hypaque 1077 or Ficoll-Paque to isolate peripheral blood mononuclear cells. Genomic DNA was obtained from unsorted mononuclear cells using either Qiagen column purification or a centrifugation-based method.

The sequenced sample consisted of peripheral blood mononuclear cells. The receptor's source is a human donor with common variable immunodeficiency.

Incomplete CDR3 DNA: TGTGCCAGTAGTATCACACAGAAACCCTACGAG. Protein translation: CASSITQKPYE. The complete CDR3 protein is CASSITQKPYEQYF. This receptor chain uses TRBV19 and TRBJ2-7; the D gene cannot be resolved reliably. The read comes to an end 3 residues before the CDR3 does, leaving the germline J gene to fill in the end. Reading the germline V gene (reference sequence) gives CDR1 LNHDA and CDR2 SQIVND. The CDR3 numbers 14 residues from cysteine through phenylalanine. Of the CDR3's DNA, 33 bases were read; they are in frame from base 1. Trimming removed 3 bases from V and 2 bases from J, leaving 11 bases between the germline ends.